This TCR beta chain was observed in a study of neurological immune-mediated disorders. TCRdb fed the 5' RACE reads into MiXCR, producing one record per CDR3 protein. The sample carries 70,000 to 95,000 distinct CDR3 sequences, about 13% recorded once. Described time point: longitudinal time-point 2. This clonotype was recorded at least ten times. Germline V gives CDR1 ENHRY, CDR2 SYGVKD. CDR3 length: 14 amino acids. V lost 4 bases and J 6 bases, leaving 13 bases between the germline ends. The chain is built from TRBV10-3 and TRBJ2-1; D is unclear. The sequencing sample was made of PBMCs. This sequence originates from a female donor with HTLV-1-associated myelopathy (HAM/TSP). The CDR3 loop is CAISGWQSSNEQFF. CDR3 sequence (DNA): TGTGCCATCAGTGGATGGCAGAGTAGCAATGAGCAGTTCTTC.